The T cell receptor (beta chain) under discussion was sequenced for a study of blood T cell repertoires in COVID-19. Looking at the study overall: COVID-19 samples, acute and convalescent, were from the United States, Italy and Spain. T cells, B-cell-depleted T cells, or PBMCs provided the cDNA or gDNA that served as material.

As handled by the study authors: Quantification of nucleated cells was approximated via reference gene primer amplification. Libraries were prepared by immunoSEQ multiplex PCR; TCRdb keeps only in-frame clonotypes and omits some of them. The V and J calls and clone size were taken over from that table, and D and trimming were inferred from the DNA. The profile covers about 59,000 clones, with roughly 80% appearing a single time and roughly 3.2% taken by the ten largest. CDR1 is SGHVS, CDR2 FQNEAQ, per germline. The CDR3 has 14 amino acids. With 3 bases clipped from V and 4 bases from J, the junction kept 3 bases outside the gene matches.

Sequencing used peripheral blood. This chain links TRBV7-8 with TRBJ1-1; 9 bases line up with TRBD1. This TCR derives from a man aged 60-69 years with acute or convalescent COVID-19. CDR3 sequence: CASSFPGQGTEAFF. CDR3 in DNA: TGTGCCAGCAGCTTTCCGGGACAGGGCACTGAAGCTTTCTTT.